This T cell receptor (beta chain) was documented in a study of T cells in Graves' hyperthyroidism and ophthalmopathy. Study context: Sampling of peripheral blood happened at initial diagnosis, prior to any treatment. Study-wide points: Among thyroid clonotypes expanded above 0.001, most also appeared in blood.

Authors of the study amplified TCR beta CDR3 regions from RNA transcripts. During a first-round RT-PCR of the TCR CDR3, the HTBI primer set was used. TCRdb reprocessed the multiplex PCR reads via MiXCR and lists one record per CDR3 protein. The top ten clones hold 15% to 18% of a sample with about 350,000 distinct CDR3 sequences, roughly 20% of them seen once. Clinical Activity Scores of at least 3, NOSPECS grades of at least 4 and durations under 3 months characterized ophthalmopathy patients. PBMCs were sourced from roughly 9.1 ml fresh peripheral blood. The CDR3 runs 13 residues. In germline, CDR1 is MNHNS, CDR2 SASEGT. Trimming shortened V by 3 bases and J by 0 bases, and 5 bases separated the two germline ends. This clonotype was recorded at least ten times. Its target is unknown.

The TCR was taken from a woman aged 40 to 49 with Graves' ophthalmopathy. The gene calls are TRBV6-1 and TRBJ2-5; D unclear. Material: blood. In DNA, the CDR3 is TGTGCCAGCAGTGATACGTACCAAGAGACCCAGTACTTC. This gives the protein CASSDTYQETQYF.